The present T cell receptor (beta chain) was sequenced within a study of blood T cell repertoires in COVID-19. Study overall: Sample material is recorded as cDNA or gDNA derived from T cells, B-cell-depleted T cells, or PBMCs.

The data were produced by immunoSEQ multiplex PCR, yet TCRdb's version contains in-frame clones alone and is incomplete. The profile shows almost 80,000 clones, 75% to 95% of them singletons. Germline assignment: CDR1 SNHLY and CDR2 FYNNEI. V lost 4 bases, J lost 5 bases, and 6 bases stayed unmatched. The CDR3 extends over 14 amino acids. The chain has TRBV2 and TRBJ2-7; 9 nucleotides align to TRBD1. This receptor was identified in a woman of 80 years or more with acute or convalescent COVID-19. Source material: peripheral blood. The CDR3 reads CASSGGTGNNEQYF. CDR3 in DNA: TGTGCCAGCAGTGGGGGGACAGGGAACAACGAGCAGTACTTC.